This TCR beta chain was identified in a study of blood T cell repertoires in COVID-19. Here immunoSEQ multiplex PCR was the method, and the copy in TCRdb shows in-frame clones only, minus some. The table includes hundreds of thousands of clones, about 80% detected once. Participants had their cohort set by participant-reported clinical history. Someone with COVID-19 had been met by exposed participants within 2 weeks before study entry. The receptor comes from a woman aged 50 to 60 who had been exposed to COVID-19. Sequencing was performed on PBMCs or T cells enriched from blood (not recorded which).

The CDR3: CATSRGDRGRTEAFF. In nucleotides, the CDR3 is TGTGCCACCTCCCGGGGGGACAGGGGTCGGACTGAAGCTTTCTTT. This chain joins TRBV19 and TRBJ1-1, with 10 bases matching TRBD1. Germline CDR1 LNHDA, CDR2 SQIVND (reference sequence). V was pared by 10 bases and J by 5 bases, with 13 bases of the junction left unmatched. The length of the CDR3 is 15 residues.